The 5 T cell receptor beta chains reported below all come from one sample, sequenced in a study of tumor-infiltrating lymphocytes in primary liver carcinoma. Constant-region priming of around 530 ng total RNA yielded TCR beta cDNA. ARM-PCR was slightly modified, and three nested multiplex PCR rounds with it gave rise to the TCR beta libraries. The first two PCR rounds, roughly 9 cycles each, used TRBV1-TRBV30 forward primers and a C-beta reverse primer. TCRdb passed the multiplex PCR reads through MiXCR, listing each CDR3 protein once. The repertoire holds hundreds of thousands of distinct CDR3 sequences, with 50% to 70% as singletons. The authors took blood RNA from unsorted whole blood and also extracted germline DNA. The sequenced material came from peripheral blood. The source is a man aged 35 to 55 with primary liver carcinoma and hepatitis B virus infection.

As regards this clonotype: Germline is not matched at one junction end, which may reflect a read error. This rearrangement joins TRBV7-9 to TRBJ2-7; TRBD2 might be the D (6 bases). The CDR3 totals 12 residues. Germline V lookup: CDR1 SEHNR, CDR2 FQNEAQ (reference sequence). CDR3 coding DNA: TGTGCCTGCAGCTTAGTGGGGGGCGAGCAGTACTTC. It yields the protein CACSLVGGEQYF.

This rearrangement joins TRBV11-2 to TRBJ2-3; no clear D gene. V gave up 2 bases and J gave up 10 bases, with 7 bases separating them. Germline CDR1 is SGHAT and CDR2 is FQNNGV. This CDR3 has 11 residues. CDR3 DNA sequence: TGTGCCAGCAGCTTACCGGACGCGCAGTATTTT. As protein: CASSLPDAQYF.

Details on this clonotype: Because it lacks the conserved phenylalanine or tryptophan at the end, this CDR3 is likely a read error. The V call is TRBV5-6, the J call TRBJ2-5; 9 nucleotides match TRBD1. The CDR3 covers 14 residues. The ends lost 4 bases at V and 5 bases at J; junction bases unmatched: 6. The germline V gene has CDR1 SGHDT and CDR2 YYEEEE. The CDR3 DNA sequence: TGTGCCAGCAGCAAACAGGGGGCCGGCGAGACCCAGTACTCC. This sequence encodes CASSKQGAGETQYS.

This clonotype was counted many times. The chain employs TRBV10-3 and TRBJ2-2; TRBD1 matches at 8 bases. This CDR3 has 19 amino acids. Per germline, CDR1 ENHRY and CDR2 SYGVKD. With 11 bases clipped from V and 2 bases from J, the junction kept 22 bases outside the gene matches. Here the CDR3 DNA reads TGTGCCCCCAAGGCTCCCCGGACAGGGCGCCCTCGAAACACCGGGGAGCTGTTTTTT. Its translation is CAPKAPRTGRPRNTGELFF.

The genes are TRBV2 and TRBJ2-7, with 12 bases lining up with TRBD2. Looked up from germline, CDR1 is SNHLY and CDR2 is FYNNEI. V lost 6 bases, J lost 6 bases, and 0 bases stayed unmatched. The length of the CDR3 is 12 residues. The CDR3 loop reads CASRTSGSEQYF. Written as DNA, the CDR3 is TGTGCCAGCAGGACTAGCGGGAGCGAGCAGTACTTC.